Listed below are T cell receptor beta chains from one sample, sequenced in a study of cytomegalovirus exposure and HLA in healthy donors. Profiled with immunoSEQ multiplex PCR; TCRdb holds only in-frame clones, not every one. Among tens of thousands of clones listed, nearly 70% were seen once. Sequenced input: PBMCs. These receptors originate from a woman in her forties or fifties in good health and CMV-seropositive. The CDR3 runs from the conserved cysteine through the conserved F or W. A D gene is named only where the DNA matches it firmly. The listing skips clone size in some rows; elsewhere it reads once, few, many or a size class.

d_gene: TRBD1; v_gene: TRBV14; abundance: few; j_gene: TRBJ2-7; CDR3nt: TGTGCCAGCAGCCAAGTTACAGGGGACTACGAGCAGTACTTC; CDR3aa: CASSQVTGDYEQYF
d_gene: -; v_gene: TRBV2; abundance: -; j_gene: TRBJ1-2; CDR3nt: TGTGCCAGTGCCAGGGAACGCTATGGCTACACCTTC; CDR3aa: CASARERYGYTF
d_gene: -; v_gene: TRBV5-1; abundance: -; j_gene: TRBJ2-7; CDR3nt: TGCGCCAGCAGCTTGGGTACAGGGGGACTATACGAGCAGTACTTC; CDR3aa: CASSLGTGGLYEQYF
d_gene: -; v_gene: TRBV5-8; abundance: -; j_gene: TRBJ1-1; CDR3nt: TGTGCCAGCAGCTTTGGCCCTGAAGCTTTCTTT; CDR3aa: CASSFGPEAFF
d_gene: -; v_gene: TRBV19; abundance: -; j_gene: TRBJ2-3; CDR3nt: TGTGCCAGTATGGTCCGAGGAAGCACAGATACGCAGTATTTT; CDR3aa: CASMVRGSTDTQYF
d_gene: -; v_gene: TRBV20-1; abundance: few; j_gene: TRBJ2-3; CDR3nt: TGCAGTGCTAGGGAGGGGAATACGCAGTATTTT; CDR3aa: CSAREGNTQYF
d_gene: TRBD1; v_gene: TRBV19; abundance: -; j_gene: TRBJ1-1; CDR3nt: TGTGCCAGTAGGGACAGGGTGAACACTGAAGCTTTCTTT; CDR3aa: CASRDRVNTEAFF
d_gene: TRBD1; v_gene: TRBV9; abundance: once; j_gene: TRBJ1-2; CDR3nt: TGTGCCAGCAGCGTCGACAGGGGGGGATCACTTAACTATGGCTACACCTTC; CDR3aa: CASSVDRGGSLNYGYTF
d_gene: -; v_gene: TRBV6-5; abundance: -; j_gene: TRBJ1-1; CDR3nt: TGTGCCAGCAGCCGAGGGGCAGGCGGGGTTGAAGCTTTCTTT; CDR3aa: CASSRGAGGVEAFF
d_gene: -; v_gene: TRBV5-1; abundance: -; j_gene: TRBJ2-5; CDR3nt: TGCGCCAGCAGCTTGGAATGGAGGGGGGGGAATATCCAAGAGACCCAGTACTTC; CDR3aa: CASSLEWRGGNIQETQYF
d_gene: TRBD1; v_gene: TRBV9; abundance: -; j_gene: TRBJ2-7; CDR3nt: TGTGCCAGCAGCGCCTCCGGGACAGGGACCTACGAGCAGTACTTC; CDR3aa: CASSASGTGTYEQYF
d_gene: -; v_gene: TRBV6-6; abundance: -; j_gene: TRBJ1-4; CDR3nt: TGTGCCAGCAGCCAAATGAGTAATGAAAAACTGTTTTTT; CDR3aa: CASSQMSNEKLFF
d_gene: -; v_gene: TRBV6-1; abundance: -; j_gene: TRBJ1-5; CDR3nt: TGTGCCAGCAGGGCCAGCGGGGGAGATCAGCCCCAGCATTTT; CDR3aa: CASRASGGDQPQHF
d_gene: TRBD1; v_gene: TRBV18; abundance: -; j_gene: TRBJ1-2; CDR3nt: TGTGCCAGCTCACCACGAGGGGGCGAGGGAAGCGGCTATGGCTACACCTTC; CDR3aa: CASSPRGGEGSGYGYTF
d_gene: TRBD2; v_gene: TRBV9; abundance: -; j_gene: TRBJ2-3; CDR3nt: TGTGCCAGCAGCGTAGCTGGGGGACTAGCGGCTACAGATACGCAGTATTTT; CDR3aa: CASSVAGGLAATDTQYF
d_gene: -; v_gene: TRBV5-1; abundance: -; j_gene: TRBJ2-3; CDR3nt: TGCGCCAGCAGCAGACAGGGGGGGAGCGGGAGTGAAGATACGCAGTATTTT; CDR3aa: CASSRQGGSGSEDTQYF
d_gene: -; v_gene: TRBV5-1; abundance: -; j_gene: TRBJ1-2; CDR3nt: TGCGCCAGCAGCTCGGACAGTCCTATGGGCTACACCTTC; CDR3aa: CASSSDSPMGYTF
d_gene: -; v_gene: TRBV28; abundance: -; j_gene: TRBJ2-3; CDR3nt: TGTGCCAGCAGTTTAGAAGTAAGCTACACAGATACGCAGTATTTT; CDR3aa: CASSLEVSYTDTQYF
d_gene: TRBD2; v_gene: TRBV6-1; abundance: -; j_gene: TRBJ2-1; CDR3nt: TGTGCCAGCACCCCTAGCGGGAGTCTCCATGAGCAGTTCTTC; CDR3aa: CASTPSGSLHEQFF
d_gene: TRBD1; v_gene: TRBV9; abundance: -; j_gene: TRBJ2-5; CDR3nt: TGTGCCAGCAGCGTAATGACAGGGGGCGAGCCCCAGTACTTC; CDR3aa: CASSVMTGGEPQYF
d_gene: -; v_gene: TRBV28; abundance: -; j_gene: TRBJ2-7; CDR3nt: TGTGCCAGCAGTTTAGGTGACTTCTCCTACGAGCAGTACTTC; CDR3aa: CASSLGDFSYEQYF
d_gene: TRBD1; v_gene: TRBV5-1; abundance: -; j_gene: TRBJ2-2; CDR3nt: TGCGCCAGCAGCTTGCAAGGGGGCACGAACACTGGGGAGCTGTTTTTT; CDR3aa: CASSLQGGTNTGELFF
d_gene: -; v_gene: TRBV5-1; abundance: -; j_gene: TRBJ2-2; CDR3nt: TGCGCCAGCGGCCTGACAGTTAACACCGGGGAGCTGTTTTTT; CDR3aa: CASGLTVNTGELFF
d_gene: TRBD1; v_gene: TRBV2; abundance: -; j_gene: TRBJ1-1; CDR3nt: TGTGCCAGCAAAGAGGCAGGGGGGCCGAACACTGAAGCTTTCTTT; CDR3aa: CASKEAGGPNTEAFF
d_gene: TRBD1; v_gene: TRBV11-3; abundance: -; j_gene: TRBJ2-5; CDR3nt: TGTGCCAGCAGCCTCGGACAGGGAATTACCGAGGAGACCCAGTACTTC; CDR3aa: CASSLGQGITEETQYF
d_gene: -; v_gene: TRBV30; abundance: -; j_gene: TRBJ1-1; CDR3nt: TGTGCCTGGAGTGTACGGGGTAGAGCTTTCTTT; CDR3aa: CAWSVRGRAFF
d_gene: TRBD2; v_gene: TRBV5-4; abundance: -; j_gene: TRBJ2-7; CDR3nt: TGTGCCAGCAGCAGACTGGGGACTAGCGGGAGGGCCGGGGCGTGCTTC; CDR3aa: CASSRLGTSGRAGACF
d_gene: TRBD1; v_gene: TRBV7-2; abundance: few; j_gene: TRBJ2-7; CDR3nt: TGTGCCAGCAGCTTTGGACAGGGCCCCGACGAGCAGTACTTC; CDR3aa: CASSFGQGPDEQYF
d_gene: -; v_gene: TRBV5-6; abundance: -; j_gene: TRBJ1-2; CDR3nt: TGTGCCAGCAGCTTGGTAGCTAACTATGGCTACACCTTC; CDR3aa: CASSLVANYGYTF
d_gene: -; v_gene: TRBV13; abundance: -; j_gene: TRBJ1-2; CDR3nt: TGTGCCAGCAGCCAGCGGGGAGGGCTAAGCTATGGCTACACCTTC; CDR3aa: CASSQRGGLSYGYTF
d_gene: TRBD1; v_gene: TRBV5-4; abundance: -; j_gene: TRBJ2-1; CDR3nt: TGTGCCAGCAGAATTTGGGGACAGGGTTTTTACAATGAGCAGTTCTTC; CDR3aa: CASRIWGQGFYNEQFF
d_gene: -; v_gene: TRBV7-2; abundance: once; j_gene: TRBJ1-5; CDR3nt: TGTGCCAGCAGCTTGACCGACTTGGATGGCAATCAGCCCCAGCATTTT; CDR3aa: CASSLTDLDGNQPQHF
d_gene: -; v_gene: TRBV4-3; abundance: few; j_gene: TRBJ1-4; CDR3nt: TGCGCCAGCAGCCAAGATGGCGGGTTAACTAATGAAAAACTGTTTTTT; CDR3aa: CASSQDGGLTNEKLFF
d_gene: -; v_gene: TRBV5-1; abundance: few; j_gene: TRBJ2-5; CDR3nt: TGCGCCAGCAGCTTCGGTCGATTCATTTACTTC; CDR3aa: CASSFGRFIYF
d_gene: TRBD2; v_gene: TRBV27; abundance: -; j_gene: TRBJ2-7; CDR3nt: TGTGCCACCGGCGGGAGGGGCACCTACGAGCAGTACTTC; CDR3aa: CATGGRGTYEQYF